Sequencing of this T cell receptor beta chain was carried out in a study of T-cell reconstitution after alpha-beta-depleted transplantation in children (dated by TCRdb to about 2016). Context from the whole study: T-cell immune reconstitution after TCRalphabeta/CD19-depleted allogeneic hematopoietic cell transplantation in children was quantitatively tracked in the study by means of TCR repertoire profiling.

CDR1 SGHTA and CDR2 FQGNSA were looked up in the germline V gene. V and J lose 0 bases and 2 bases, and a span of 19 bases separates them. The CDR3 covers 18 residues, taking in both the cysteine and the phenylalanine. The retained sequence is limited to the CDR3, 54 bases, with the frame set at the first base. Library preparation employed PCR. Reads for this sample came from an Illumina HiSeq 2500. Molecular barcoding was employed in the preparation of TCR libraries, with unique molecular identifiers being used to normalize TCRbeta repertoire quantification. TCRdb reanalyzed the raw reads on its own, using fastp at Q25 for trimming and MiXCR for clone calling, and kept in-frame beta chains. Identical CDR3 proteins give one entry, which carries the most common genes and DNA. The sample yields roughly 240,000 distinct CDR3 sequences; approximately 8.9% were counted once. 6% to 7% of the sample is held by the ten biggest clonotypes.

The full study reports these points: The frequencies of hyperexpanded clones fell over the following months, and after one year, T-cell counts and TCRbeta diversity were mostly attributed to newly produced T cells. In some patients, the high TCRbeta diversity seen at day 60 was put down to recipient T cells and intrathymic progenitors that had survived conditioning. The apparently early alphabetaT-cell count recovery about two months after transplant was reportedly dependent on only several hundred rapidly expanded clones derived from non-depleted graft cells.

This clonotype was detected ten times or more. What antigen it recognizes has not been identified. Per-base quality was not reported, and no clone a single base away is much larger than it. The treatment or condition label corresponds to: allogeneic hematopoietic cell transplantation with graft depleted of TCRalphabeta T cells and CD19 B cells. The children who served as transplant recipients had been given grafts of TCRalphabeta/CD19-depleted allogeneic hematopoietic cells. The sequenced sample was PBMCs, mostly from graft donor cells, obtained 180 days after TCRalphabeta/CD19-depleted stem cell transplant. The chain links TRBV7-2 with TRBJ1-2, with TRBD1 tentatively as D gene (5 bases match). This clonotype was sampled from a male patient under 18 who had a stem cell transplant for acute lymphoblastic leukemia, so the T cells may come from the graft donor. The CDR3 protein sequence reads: CASSLAGGGWGVNYGYTF. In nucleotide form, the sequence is TGTGCCAGCAGCTTAGCCGGTGGAGGATGGGGGGTCAACTATGGCTACACCTTC.